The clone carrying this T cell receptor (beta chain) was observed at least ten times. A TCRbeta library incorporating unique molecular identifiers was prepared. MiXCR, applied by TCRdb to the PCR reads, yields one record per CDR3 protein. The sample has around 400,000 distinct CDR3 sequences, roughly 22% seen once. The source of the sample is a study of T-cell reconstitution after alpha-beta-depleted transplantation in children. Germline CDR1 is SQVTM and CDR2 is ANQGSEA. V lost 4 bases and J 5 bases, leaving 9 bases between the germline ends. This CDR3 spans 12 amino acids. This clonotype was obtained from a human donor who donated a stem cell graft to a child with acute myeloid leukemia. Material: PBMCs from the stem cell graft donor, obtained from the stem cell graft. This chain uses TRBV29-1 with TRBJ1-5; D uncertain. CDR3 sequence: CSVVMGDQPQHF. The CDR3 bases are TGCAGCGTTGTTATGGGCGATCAGCCCCAGCATTTT.